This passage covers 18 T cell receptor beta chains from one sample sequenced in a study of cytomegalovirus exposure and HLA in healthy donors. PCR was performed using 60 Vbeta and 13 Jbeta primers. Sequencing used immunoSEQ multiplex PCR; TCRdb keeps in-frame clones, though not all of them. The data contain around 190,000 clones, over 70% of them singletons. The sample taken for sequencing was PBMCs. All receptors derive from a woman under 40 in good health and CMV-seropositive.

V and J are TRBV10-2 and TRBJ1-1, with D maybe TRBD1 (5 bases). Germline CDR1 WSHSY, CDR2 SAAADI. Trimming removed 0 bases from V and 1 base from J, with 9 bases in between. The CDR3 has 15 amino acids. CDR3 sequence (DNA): TGCGCCAGCAGTGAGTCATTGGGGGGGAACACTGAAGCTTTCTTT. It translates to CASSESLGGNTEAFF.

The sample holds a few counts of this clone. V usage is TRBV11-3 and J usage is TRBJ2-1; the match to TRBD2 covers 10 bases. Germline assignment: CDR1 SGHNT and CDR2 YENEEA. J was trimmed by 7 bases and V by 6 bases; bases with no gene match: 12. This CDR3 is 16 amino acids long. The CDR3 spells CASSKPGASGRNEQFF. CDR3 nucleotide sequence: TGTGCCAGCAGTAAGCCCGGTGCTAGCGGGAGAAATGAGCAGTTCTTC.

The CDR3 loop is CASSGLAGGVGHEQYF. The CDR3 bases are TGTGCCAGCAGTGGACTAGCGGGAGGGGTAGGCCACGAGCAGTACTTC. V gene TRBV6-1 combines with J gene TRBJ2-7; 14 bases match TRBD2. There are 16 residues in the CDR3. Looked up from germline, CDR1 is MNHNS and CDR2 is SASEGT. V lost 4 bases and J lost 5; bases outside the gene matches: 7.

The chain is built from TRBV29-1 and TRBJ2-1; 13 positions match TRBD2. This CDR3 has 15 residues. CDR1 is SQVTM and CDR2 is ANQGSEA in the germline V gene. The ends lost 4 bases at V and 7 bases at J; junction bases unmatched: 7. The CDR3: CSVAGLAGVGNEQFF. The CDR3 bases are TGCAGCGTTGCCGGACTAGCGGGAGTCGGGAATGAGCAGTTCTTC.

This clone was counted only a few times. The CDR3 region has the DNA TGTGCCAGCAGCTCCGGACAGGGAGAGCAGTACTTC. Protein: CASSSGQGEQYF. This chain links TRBV6-6 with TRBJ2-7; 8 bases align to TRBD1. CDR1 is MNHNY and CDR2 is SVGAGI in the germline V gene (reference sequence). This CDR3 has 12 amino acids. The ends lost 6 bases at V and 7 bases at J; junction bases unmatched: 5.

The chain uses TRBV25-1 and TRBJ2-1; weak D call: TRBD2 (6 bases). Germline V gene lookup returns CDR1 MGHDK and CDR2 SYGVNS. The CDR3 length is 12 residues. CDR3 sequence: CATLGGNNEQFF. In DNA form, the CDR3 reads TGTGCAACGCTCGGGGGTAACAATGAGCAGTTCTTC.

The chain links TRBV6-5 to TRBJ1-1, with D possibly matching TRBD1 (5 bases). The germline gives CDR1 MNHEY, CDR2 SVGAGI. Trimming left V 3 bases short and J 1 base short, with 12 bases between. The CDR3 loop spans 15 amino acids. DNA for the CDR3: TGTGCCAGCAGTTATTCGTACGGACAGAACACTGAAGCTTTCTTT. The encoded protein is CASSYSYGQNTEAFF.

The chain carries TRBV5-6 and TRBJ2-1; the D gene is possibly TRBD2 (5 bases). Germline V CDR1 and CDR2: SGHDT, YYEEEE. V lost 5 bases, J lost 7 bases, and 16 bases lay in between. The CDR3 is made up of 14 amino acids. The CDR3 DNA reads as TGTGCCAGCAGTCAGGCCGGTCCGGGGAATGAGCAGTTCTTC. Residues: CASSQAGPGNEQFF.

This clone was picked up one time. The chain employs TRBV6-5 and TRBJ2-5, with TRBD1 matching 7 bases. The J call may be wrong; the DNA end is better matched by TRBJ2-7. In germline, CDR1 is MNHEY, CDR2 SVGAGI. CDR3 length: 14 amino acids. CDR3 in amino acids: CASSHRDSYYEQYF. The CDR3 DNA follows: TGTGCCAGCAGCCACCGGGACAGCTACTACGAGCAGTACTTC.

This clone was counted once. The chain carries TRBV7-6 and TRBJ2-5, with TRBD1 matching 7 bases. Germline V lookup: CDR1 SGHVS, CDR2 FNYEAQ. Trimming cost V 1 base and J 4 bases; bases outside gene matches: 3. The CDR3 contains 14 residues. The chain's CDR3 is CASSLGPGGETQYF. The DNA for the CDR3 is TGTGCCAGCAGCTTAGGTCCAGGGGGAGAGACCCAGTACTTC.

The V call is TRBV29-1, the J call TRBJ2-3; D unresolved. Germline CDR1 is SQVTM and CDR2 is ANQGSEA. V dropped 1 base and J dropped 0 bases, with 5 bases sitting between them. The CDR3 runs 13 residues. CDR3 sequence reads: CSVEARSTDTQYF. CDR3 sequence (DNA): TGCAGCGTTGAAGCCAGGAGCACAGATACGCAGTATTTT.

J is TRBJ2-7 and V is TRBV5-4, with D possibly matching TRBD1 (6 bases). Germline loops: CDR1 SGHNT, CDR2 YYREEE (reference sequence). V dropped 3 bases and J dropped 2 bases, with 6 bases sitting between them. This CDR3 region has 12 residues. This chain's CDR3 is CASSSGAYEQYF. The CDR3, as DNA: TGTGCCAGCAGCTCAGGGGCCTACGAGCAGTACTTC.

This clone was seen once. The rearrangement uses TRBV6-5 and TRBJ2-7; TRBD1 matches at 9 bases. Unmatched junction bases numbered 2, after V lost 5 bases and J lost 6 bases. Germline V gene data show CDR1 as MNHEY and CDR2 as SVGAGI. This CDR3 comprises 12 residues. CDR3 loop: CASSMDRGEQYF. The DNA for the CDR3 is TGTGCCAGCAGTATGGACAGGGGCGAGCAGTACTTC.

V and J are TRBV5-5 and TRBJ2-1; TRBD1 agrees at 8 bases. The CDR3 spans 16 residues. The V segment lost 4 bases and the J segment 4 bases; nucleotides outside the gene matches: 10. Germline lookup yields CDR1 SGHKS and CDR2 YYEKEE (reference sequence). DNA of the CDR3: TGTGCCAGCAGCCAAGGTGCGGGACAGGAGTACAATGAGCAGTTCTTC. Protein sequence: CASSQGAGQEYNEQFF. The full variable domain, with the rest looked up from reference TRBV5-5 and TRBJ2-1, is DAGVTQSPTHLIKTRGQQVTLRCSPISGHKSVSWYQQVLGQGPQFIFQYYEKEERGRGNFPDRFSARQFPNYSSELNVNALLLGDSALYLCASSQGAGQEYNEQFFGPGTRLTVL.

The CDR3 is CASSLDGGTQYF. CDR3 in DNA: TGTGCCAGCAGCTTAGACGGGGGTACGCAGTATTTT. The chain employs TRBV7-9 and TRBJ2-3; D is perhaps TRBD2 (6 bases). Germline CDR1 and CDR2: SEHNR and FQNEAQ (reference sequence). V gave up 1 base and J gave up 8 bases, with 7 bases separating them. This CDR3 region has 12 residues.

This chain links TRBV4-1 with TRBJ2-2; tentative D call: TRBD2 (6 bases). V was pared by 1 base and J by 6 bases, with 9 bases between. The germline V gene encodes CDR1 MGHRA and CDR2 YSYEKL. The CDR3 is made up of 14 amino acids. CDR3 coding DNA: TGCGCCAGCAGCCAAGGGACTATTGCCGGGGAGCTGTTTTTT. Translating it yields CASSQGTIAGELFF.

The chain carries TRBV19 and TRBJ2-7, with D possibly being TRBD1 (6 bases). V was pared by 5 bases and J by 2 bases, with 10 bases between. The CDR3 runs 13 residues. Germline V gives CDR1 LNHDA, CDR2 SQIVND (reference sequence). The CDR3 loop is CASSPRGPYEQYF. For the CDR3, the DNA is TGTGCCAGTAGTCCCAGGGGTCCCTACGAGCAGTACTTC.

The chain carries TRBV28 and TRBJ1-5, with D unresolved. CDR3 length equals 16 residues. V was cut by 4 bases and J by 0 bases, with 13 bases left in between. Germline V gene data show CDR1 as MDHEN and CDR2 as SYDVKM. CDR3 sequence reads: CASSSPRRYSNQPQHF. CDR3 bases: TGTGCCAGCAGTTCCCCGCGGCGCTATAGCAATCAGCCCCAGCATTTT.